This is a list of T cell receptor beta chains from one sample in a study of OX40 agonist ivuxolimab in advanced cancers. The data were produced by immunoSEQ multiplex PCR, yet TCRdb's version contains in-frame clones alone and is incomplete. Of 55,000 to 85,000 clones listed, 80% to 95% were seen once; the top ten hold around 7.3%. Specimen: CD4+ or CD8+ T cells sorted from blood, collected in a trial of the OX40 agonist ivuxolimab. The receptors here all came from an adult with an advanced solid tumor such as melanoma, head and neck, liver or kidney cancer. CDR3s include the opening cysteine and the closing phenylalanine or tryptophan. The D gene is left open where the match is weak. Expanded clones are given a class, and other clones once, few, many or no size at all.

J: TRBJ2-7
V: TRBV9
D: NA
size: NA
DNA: TGTGCCAGCAGCGGGGGACGGCTGGGCTACGAGCAGTACTTC
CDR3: CASSGGRLGYEQYF

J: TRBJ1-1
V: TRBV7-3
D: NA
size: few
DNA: TGTGCCAGCAGCTTAAACCCAGTAGCACCCTCGGGCACTGAAGCTTTCTTT
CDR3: CASSLNPVAPSGTEAFF

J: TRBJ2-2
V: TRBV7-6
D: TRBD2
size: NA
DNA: TGTGCCAGCAGTTCCTACGCCCCCCCCAGCGGGGAAGTCTTTGCGAACACCGGGGAGCTGTTTTTT
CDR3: CASSSYAPPSGEVFANTGELFF

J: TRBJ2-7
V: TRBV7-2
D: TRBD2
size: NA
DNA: TGTGCCAGCAGAGTAACCGCTAGCGGGGCGGTCTACGAGCAGTACTTC
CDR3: CASRVTASGAVYEQYF

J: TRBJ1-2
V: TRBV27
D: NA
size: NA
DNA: TGTGCCAGCAGCCCCGTGAGGGACGGTGGCTACACCTTC
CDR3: CASSPVRDGGYTF

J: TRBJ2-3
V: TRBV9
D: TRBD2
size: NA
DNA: TGTGCCAGCAGCGTAGCGGTACTAGCGGAAACAGATACGCAGTATTTT
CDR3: CASSVAVLAETDTQYF

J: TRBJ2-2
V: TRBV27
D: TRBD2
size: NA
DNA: TGTGCCAGCAGTTTGGGGACTAGCGGGTACACCGGGGAGCTGTTTTTT
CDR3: CASSLGTSGYTGELFF

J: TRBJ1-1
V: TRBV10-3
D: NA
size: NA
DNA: TGTGCCATCAGTGAGTCATTGGACCCCGGGGCCACTGAAGCTTTCTTT
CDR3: CAISESLDPGATEAFF

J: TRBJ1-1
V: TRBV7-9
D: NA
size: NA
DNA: TGTGCCAGCACCCCGGGTGGAACTGAAGCTTTCTTT
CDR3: CASTPGGTEAFF

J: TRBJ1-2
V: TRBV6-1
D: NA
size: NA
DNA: TGTGCCAGCAGTGTGGGGGATTGGCAGGGGATCGACTATGGCTACACCTTC
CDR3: CASSVGDWQGIDYGYTF

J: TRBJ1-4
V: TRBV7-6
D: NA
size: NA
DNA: TGTGCCAGCAGCTTAGTCAGGCAGGGGTTGGCGAGCGGTGAAAAACTGTTTTTT
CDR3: CASSLVRQGLASGEKLFF

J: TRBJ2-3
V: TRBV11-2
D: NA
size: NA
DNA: TGTGCCAGCAGCTTAACGCAGGGCTACACAGATACGCAGTATTTT
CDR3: CASSLTQGYTDTQYF

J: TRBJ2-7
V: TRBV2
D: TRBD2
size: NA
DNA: TGTGCCAGCTGGGAGGGTACTTTCGGGTACGAGCAGTACTTC
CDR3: CASWEGTFGYEQYF

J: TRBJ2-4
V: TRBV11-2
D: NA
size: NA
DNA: TGTGCCAGCAGCTTGTCAAACATTCAGTACTTC
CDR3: CASSLSNIQYF

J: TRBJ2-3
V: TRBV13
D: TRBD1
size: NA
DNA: TGTGCCAGCAGCAATCTCACAGGGGGCCCTCGGGATACGCAGTATTTT
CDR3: CASSNLTGGPRDTQYF

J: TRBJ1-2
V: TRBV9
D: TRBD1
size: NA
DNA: TGTGCCAGCAGCATGGGACAGGTTACTAACTATGGCTACACCTTC
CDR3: CASSMGQVTNYGYTF

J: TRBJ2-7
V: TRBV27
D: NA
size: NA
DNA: TGTGCCAGCAGTTTCCACGGGATTTACGAGCAGTACTTC
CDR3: CASSFHGIYEQYF

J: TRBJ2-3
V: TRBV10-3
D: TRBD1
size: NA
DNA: TGTGCCATCAGTGAGAAGGGGGCTAGCACAGATACGCAGTATTTT
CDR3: CAISEKGASTDTQYF

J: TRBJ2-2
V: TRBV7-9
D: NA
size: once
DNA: TGTGCCAGCAGCTTAATAGTTACCGGGGAGCTGTTTTTT
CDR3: CASSLIVTGELFF

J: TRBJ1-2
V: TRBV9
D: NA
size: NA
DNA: TGTGCCAGCAGCGCCGACATCCGGGAGACCAACTATGGCTACACCTTC
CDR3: CASSADIRETNYGYTF

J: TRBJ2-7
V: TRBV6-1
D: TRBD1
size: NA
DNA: TGTGCCAGCAACTTGGGACAGGACAATTACGAGCAGTACTTC
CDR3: CASNLGQDNYEQYF

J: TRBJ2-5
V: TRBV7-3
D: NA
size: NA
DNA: TGTGCCAGCAGCCCAAGAGGCACACTTACGGAGACCCAGTACTTC
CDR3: CASSPRGTLTETQYF

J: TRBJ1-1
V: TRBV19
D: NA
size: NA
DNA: TGTGCCAGTACCCTGGGGGGAGAGGGGCCGAACACTGAAGCTTTCTTT
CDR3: CASTLGGEGPNTEAFF

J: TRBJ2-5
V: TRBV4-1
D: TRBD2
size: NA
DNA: TGCGCCAGCAGCCAAGTTGCGGGGGTCCAAGAGACCCAGTACTTC
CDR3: CASSQVAGVQETQYF

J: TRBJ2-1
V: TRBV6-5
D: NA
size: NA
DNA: TGTGCCAGCAGTTATTCCAAATACAATGGGCAGTTCTTC
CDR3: CASSYSKYNGQFF

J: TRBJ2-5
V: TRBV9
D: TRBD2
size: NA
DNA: TGTGCCAGCAGCGAAGAGGGACTAGCGGAAGAGACCCAGTACTTC
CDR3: CASSEEGLAEETQYF

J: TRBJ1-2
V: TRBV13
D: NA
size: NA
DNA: TGTGCCAGCAGCTTAGGGACCCCGAACTATGGCTACACCTTC
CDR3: CASSLGTPNYGYTF

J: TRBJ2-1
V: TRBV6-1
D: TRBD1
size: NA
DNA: TGTGCCAGCAGACTCCGGGACAGGGTGTTCGATGAGCAGTTCTTC
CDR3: CASRLRDRVFDEQFF

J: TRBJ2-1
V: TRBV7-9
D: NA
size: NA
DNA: TGTGCCAGCAGCTTAGCGCAGACAGTCAAATACAATGAGCAGTTCTTC
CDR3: CASSLAQTVKYNEQFF

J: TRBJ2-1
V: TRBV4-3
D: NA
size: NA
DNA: TGCGCCAGCAGCCAAGACATCTTAGGCTCCTACAATGAGCAGTTCTTC
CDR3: CASSQDILGSYNEQFF

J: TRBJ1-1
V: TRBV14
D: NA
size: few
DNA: TGTGCCAGCAGCCTGATCGAGAACACTGAAGCTTTCTTT
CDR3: CASSLIENTEAFF

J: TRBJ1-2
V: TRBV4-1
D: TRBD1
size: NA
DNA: TGCGCCAGCAGCCATCACTGGGACAGGGGCGCGGGCTACACCTTC
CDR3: CASSHHWDRGAGYTF

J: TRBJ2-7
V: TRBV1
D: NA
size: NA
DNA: TGCACCAGCAAATATGGGGTCAGCTACGAGCAGTACTTC
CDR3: CTSKYGVSYEQYF

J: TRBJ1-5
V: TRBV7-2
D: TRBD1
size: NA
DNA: TGTGCCAGCAGCTCCCGGGACAGGGCTCAGCCCCAGCATTTT
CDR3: CASSSRDRAQPQHF

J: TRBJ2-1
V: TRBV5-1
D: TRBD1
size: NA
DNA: TGCGCCAGCAGCTCGGGACAGGGGGCCTTGGATGAGCAGTTCTTC
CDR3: CASSSGQGALDEQFF

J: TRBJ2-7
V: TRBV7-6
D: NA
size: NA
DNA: TGTGCCAGCAGCTTATCTCTGAGTCAGGCGTGGGCGGAGCAGTACTTC
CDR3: CASSLSLSQAWAEQYF

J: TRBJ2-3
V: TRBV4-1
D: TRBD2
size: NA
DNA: TGCGCCAGCAGCCAACTAGGACTAGCCCCAGATACGCAGTATTTT
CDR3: CASSQLGLAPDTQYF

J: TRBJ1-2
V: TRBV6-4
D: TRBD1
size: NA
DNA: TGTGCCAGCAGTGACTCGGACAGGGGTGGCTACACCTTC
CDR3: CASSDSDRGGYTF

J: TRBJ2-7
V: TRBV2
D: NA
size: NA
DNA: TGTGCCAGCAGCGCCTACGAGCAGTACTTC
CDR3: CASSAYEQYF

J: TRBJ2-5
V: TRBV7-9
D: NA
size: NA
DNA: TGTGCCAGCAGCTTAGAGCCGCCACGGGAGACCCAGTACTTC
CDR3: CASSLEPPRETQYF

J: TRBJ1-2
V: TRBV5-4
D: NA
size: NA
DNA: TGTGCCAGCAGCTTGTGGGGGGCTGGCTATGGCTACACCTTC
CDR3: CASSLWGAGYGYTF

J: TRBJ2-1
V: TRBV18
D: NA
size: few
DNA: TGTGCCAGCTCACCACCTTCACAGGCTAGTTACATTGAGCAGTTCTTC
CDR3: CASSPPSQASYIEQFF

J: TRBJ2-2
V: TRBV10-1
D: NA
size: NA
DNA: TGCGCCAGCAGCCCCGGGTTCGGGGGGGAGCTGTTTTTT
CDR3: CASSPGFGGELFF

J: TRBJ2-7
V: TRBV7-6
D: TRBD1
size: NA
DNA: TGTGCCAGCAGCACGACAGGGCACTCCTACGAGCAGTACTTC
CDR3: CASSTTGHSYEQYF

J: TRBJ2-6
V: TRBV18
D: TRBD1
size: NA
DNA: TGTGCCAGCTCTCGGGTTGTGGACAGGGGCCCGAGGTCTGGGGCCAACGTCCTGACTTTC
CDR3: CASSRVVDRGPRSGANVLTF

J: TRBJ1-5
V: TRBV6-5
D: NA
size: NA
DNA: TGTGCCAGCAGTTACGGGGGGGGAAGCAATCAGCCCCAGCATTTT
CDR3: CASSYGGGSNQPQHF

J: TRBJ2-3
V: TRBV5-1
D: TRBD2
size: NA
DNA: TGCGCCAGCAGATTCAGCGGGGGCGTCGGAGATACGCAGTATTTT
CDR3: CASRFSGGVGDTQYF

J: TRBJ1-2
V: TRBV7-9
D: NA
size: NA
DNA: TGTGCCAGCAGCTTAGACCCGGACAGAGAACTACCTCATGGCTACACCTTC
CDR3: CASSLDPDRELPHGYTF

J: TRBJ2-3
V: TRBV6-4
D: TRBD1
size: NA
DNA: TGTGCCAGCAGTGTCGGACAGGGGGATGATACGCAGTATTTT
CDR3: CASSVGQGDDTQYF

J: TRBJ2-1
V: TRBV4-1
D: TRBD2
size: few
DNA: TGCGCCAGCAGCCCCGGCGAGCGGGGGCATGTGGATGAGCAGTTCTTC
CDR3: CASSPGERGHVDEQFF

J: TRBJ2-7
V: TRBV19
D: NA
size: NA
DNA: TGTGCCAGTAGCGTCGGGGAGTCCCACGAGCAGTACTTC
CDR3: CASSVGESHEQYF

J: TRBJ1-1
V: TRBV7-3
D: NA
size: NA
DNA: TGTGCCAGCAGCAGGACCATGAACACTGAAGCTTTCTTT
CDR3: CASSRTMNTEAFF